This T cell receptor beta chain stems from a study of blood T cell repertoires in COVID-19. Study-level background: Acute-phase and convalescent COVID-19 samples originated in the United States, Italy and Spain. T cells, B-cell-depleted T cells, or PBMCs provided the cDNA or gDNA that served as material.

CDR1 MDHEN and CDR2 SYDVKM come from the germline V gene. Between the trimmed V and J ends, which lost 6 bases and 12 bases, there was a span of 12 bases. This CDR3 has 12 amino acids. This clone was detected a few times. Assay: immunoSEQ multiplex PCR; the TCRdb copy retains only in-frame clones and omits some. The sample holds about 310,000 clones; about nine tenths are singletons and the top ten take approximately 9.8%. Individuals aged roughly 18 to 95 years were recruited from some 26 US areas. The chain is built from TRBV28 and TRBJ1-6; D unclear. The material sequenced was PBMCs or T cells enriched from blood (not recorded which). The receptor's source is a woman aged 35 to 49 who had recovered from COVID-19. CDR3 in amino acids: CASRGYSGPLHF. The CDR3 DNA follows: TGTGCCAGCAGGGGATATAGCGGACCCCTCCACTTT.